One sample yielded the 17 T cell receptor beta chains listed below, sequenced in a study of metastatic and nonmetastatic thyroid tumors. TCRdb re-called clones from the PCR reads using MiXCR. Of roughly 6,100 clones listed, about 31% were seen once; the top ten hold 45% to 55%. Patients had received no treatment of any kind before thyroid surgery. Sequenced material: adjacent normal tissue. These receptors all come from a female donor with papillary thyroid cancer or a benign thyroid nodule (not recorded which). Some clones in this sample may be carry-over from other donors' samples.

This clone has more than one count but fewer than ten. The gene calls are TRBV16 and TRBJ2-3, with 7 nucleotides matching TRBD2. CDR1 is KGHSY and CDR2 is FQNENV in the germline V gene. The CDR3 is made up of 12 amino acids. With 8 bases clipped from V and 6 bases from J, the junction kept 5 bases outside the gene matches. The CDR3 is CASSQGGDTQYF. The DNA of the CDR3 is TGTGCCAGCTCCCAGGGAGGGGATACGCAGTATTTT.

This clone is medium-sized in the sample. The CDR3 DNA is TGTGCCAGCAGTTTCGAGCGGGAGGTCACAGATACGCAGTATTTT. Its protein product is CASSFEREVTDTQYF. The chain has TRBV28 and TRBJ2-3; 9 positions match TRBD2. The junction had 3 bases not matched to a gene; V was cut back by 3 bases and J by 2 bases. Germline lookup yields CDR1 MDHEN and CDR2 SYDVKM. CDR3 length equals 15 residues.

Only a few counts were recorded for this clone. The V call is TRBV24-1, the J call TRBJ2-1; weak D call: TRBD2 (5 bases). V was cut by 5 bases and J by 0 bases, with 10 bases left in between. The CDR3 contains 15 residues. Germline values: CDR1 KGHDR, CDR2 SFDVKD. CDR3: CATSASSGSYNEQFF. DNA of the CDR3: TGTGCCACCAGTGCTTCGAGCGGCTCCTACAATGAGCAGTTCTTC.

This clone is medium-sized in the sample. The chain couples TRBV20-1 to TRBJ2-7; TRBD2 matches at 9 bases. CDR1 and CDR2 (germline): DFQATT, SNEGSKA (reference sequence). Trimming cost V 4 bases and J 2 bases; bases outside gene matches: 6. The CDR3 totals 14 residues. The CDR3 sequence is CSANGAGGTYEQYF. CDR3 sequence (DNA): TGCAGTGCTAATGGGGCGGGAGGGACCTACGAGCAGTACTTC.

The genes are TRBV7-3 and TRBJ2-1; unclear D gene. Looked up from germline, CDR1 is SGHTA and CDR2 is FQGTGA. V was shortened by 6 bases and J by 7 bases, with 13 bases between the two germline ends. The CDR3 covers 13 residues. The CDR3: CASRLDNGNEQFF. The CDR3, as DNA: TGTGCCAGCAGGTTAGATAACGGTAATGAGCAGTTCTTC.

This clone is medium-sized in the sample. V usage is TRBV3-1 and J usage is TRBJ1-2; the D gene is possibly TRBD1 (5 bases). The CDR3 covers 15 residues. Deletions cut 0 bases from V and 8 bases from J, with 16 bases between. Germline V gene data show CDR1 as LGHDT and CDR2 as YNNKEL (reference sequence). The CDR3 DNA sequence: TGTGCCAGCAGCCAAGATCTTGCGGAGCCAGGGGGCTACACCTTC. Its translation is CASSQDLAEPGGYTF.

By share, this clone ranks as large (0.1 to 1%). The chain uses TRBV14 and TRBJ1-2, with no clear D. V lost 0 bases and J lost 0, with 11 bases in between. The CDR3 extends over 16 amino acids. Germline V gene sequence: CDR1 SGHDN, CDR2 FVKESK. The CDR3 bases are TGTGCCAGCAGCCAAGATTCGGGGAAAGCTAACTATGGCTACACCTTC. Its protein product is CASSQDSGKANYGYTF.

This clone was observed a handful of times. The chain combines TRBV28 with TRBJ2-7, with TRBD1 identical over 10 bases. The CDR3 consists of 15 residues. Per germline, CDR1 MDHEN and CDR2 SYDVKM. Germline trimming cut 10 bases from V and 0 bases from J; bases unmatched to any gene: 9. CDR3 sequence: CATSSWTGGSYEQYF. DNA of the CDR3: TGTGCCACCTCTTCCTGGACAGGGGGCTCCTACGAGCAGTACTTC.

This clone ranks as medium-sized (0.01 to 0.1%). The chain links TRBV20-1 to TRBJ1-2; 7 bases map to TRBD1. The CDR3 extends over 13 amino acids. Germline V lookup: CDR1 DFQATT, CDR2 SNEGSKA (reference sequence). Germline trimming cut 3 bases from V and 4 bases from J; bases unmatched to any gene: 5. The CDR3 bases are TGCAGTGCTAGTGTGGGACAGTCCTATGGCTACACCTTC. Translating it yields CSASVGQSYGYTF.

This chain connects TRBV9 to TRBJ2-7; TRBD2 matches 9 bases. V gave up 4 bases and J gave up 2 bases; unmatched junction bases: 7. Germline assignment: CDR1 SGDLS and CDR2 YYNGEE. The CDR3 has 15 amino acids. The CDR3 nucleotides are TGTGCCAGCAGCACCCTGGCGGGAGGGCCCTACGAGCAGTACTTC. It specifies CASSTLAGGPYEQYF. The variable domain in full, with the rest retrieved from reference TRBV9 and TRBJ2-7, is DSGVTQTPKHLITATGQRVTLRCSPRSGDLSVYWYQQSLDQGLQFLIQYYNGEERAKGNILERFSAQQFPDLHSELNLSSLELGDSALYFCASSTLAGGPYEQYFGPGTRLTVT.

This clone came up many times. The V gene is TRBV3-1, the J gene TRBJ2-7, with TRBD2 matching over 13 bases. Germline lookup yields CDR1 LGHDT and CDR2 YNNKEL (reference sequence). This CDR3 has 14 amino acids. V lost 4 bases, J lost 6 bases, and 3 bases stayed unmatched. In DNA, the CDR3 is TGTGCCAGCAGCCTCTGGACTAGCGGGAGCGAGCAGTACTTC. Translation: CASSLWTSGSEQYF.

The rearrangement uses TRBV6-1 and TRBJ2-5; TRBD2 matches 10 bases. The V gene's germline CDR1 is MNHNS and CDR2 SASEGT. The CDR3 runs 14 residues. Trimming at V came to 5 bases and at J to 5 bases, leaving 5 bases not matched to a gene. The CDR3 sequence is CASSRAGGQETQYF. The CDR3 DNA reads as TGTGCCAGCAGTCGAGCGGGGGGGCAGGAGACCCAGTACTTC.

This chain joins TRBV5-1 and TRBJ2-3; D possibly corresponds to TRBD2 (5 bases). This CDR3 comprises 17 residues. V shed 0 bases and J shed 1 base, with 15 bases lying between them. CDR1 is SGHRS and CDR2 is YFSETQ in the germline V gene. The CDR3 bases are TGCGCCAGCAGCTTGGCATACGCGGGTGGTGGCACAGATACGCAGTATTTT. Residues: CASSLAYAGGGTDTQYF. Using reference TRBV5-1 and TRBJ2-3 for the parts outside the CDR3, the full variable domain is KAGVTQTPRYLIKTRGQQVTLSCSPISGHRSVSWYQQTPGQGLQFLFEYFSETQRNKGNFPGRFSGRQFSNSRSEMNVSTLELGDSALYLCASSLAYAGGGTDTQYFGPGTRLTVL.

This clone occurred a few times. The chain recombines TRBV6-5 with TRBJ1-3, with a weak D call TRBD1 (5 bases). Trimming left V 2 bases short and J 3 bases short, with 14 bases between. In germline, CDR1 is MNHEY, CDR2 SVGAGI. This CDR3 has 16 residues. The CDR3 region has the DNA TGTGCCAGCAGTTACAGGAGACCTGGGGGTGGAAACACCATATATTTT. It translates to CASSYRRPGGGNTIYF.

This clone was seen a handful of times. J is TRBJ1-1 and V is TRBV12-3 or TRBV12-4; 9 bases are a match to TRBD1. After removal of 5 bases from V and 5 bases from J, the junction contained 6 bases not matched to a gene. This CDR3 spans 14 amino acids. CDR3: CASSAWTGVTEAFF. The CDR3 region has the DNA TGTGCCAGCAGTGCCTGGACAGGGGTTACTGAAGCTTTCTTT.

This clone has only a few counts. This chain links TRBV6-2 or TRBV6-3 with TRBJ2-7; the match to TRBD1 covers 9 bases. There are 13 residues in the CDR3. V dropped 4 bases and J dropped 6; count of bases not matched to a gene: 4. Germline values: CDR1 MNHEY, CDR2 SVGEGT. The DNA of the CDR3 is TGTGCCAGCAGTTTTGGGACAGGGTCCGAGCAGTACTTC. It codes for CASSFGTGSEQYF.

CDR3 residues: CASRTGVGQPQHF. DNA for the CDR3: TGTGCCAGCAGGACGGGGGTGGGTCAGCCCCAGCATTTT. V and J are TRBV6-1 and TRBJ1-5; maybe TRBD1 (5 bases). CDR1 is MNHNS and CDR2 is SASEGT in the germline V gene. V gave up 6 bases and J gave up 6 bases, with 12 bases separating them. CDR3 length: 13 residues.